This entry lists 31 T cell receptor beta chains sequenced from one sample in a study of CD8+ T cells in alopecia areata (dated by TCRdb to 2016 to 2019). Libraries were prepared through the immunoSEQ multiplex PCR assay. RNA was extracted from all samples and reverse transcribed into cDNA, which served as template for TCR sequencing. Drawn from immuneACCESS, this table holds only the in-frame rearrangements with V and J called that TCRdb kept. Clones are partly lost; checked studies trace under half to an unresolved V gene and leave the rest unexplained. There are 200,000 to 300,000 clones in this sample, and none of them is a singleton. The ten most abundant clones make up 1.2% of the sample. Pooled mouse cutaneous lymph node cells were stained for CD4, CD8alpha, NKG2D, NKG2ACE and other markers, then sorted on a BD Influx. Material for sequencing was CD4+ T cells sorted from a lymph node. All receptors derive from a C3H/HeJ mouse with alopecia areata. This strain is characterized by the MHC haplotype H2-k.

This clone was recorded a few times. Gene labels here are mouse ones. CDR3 sequence reads: CASSFYRDWSYAEQFF. The CDR3 DNA, read in part, is TGTGCCAGCAGTTTCTACCGGGACTGGTCCTATGCT. The genes are TRBV14 and TRBJ2-1; 8 bases map to TRBD2. The CDR3 extends 4 residues past the end of the read, so its final part is completed from the germline J gene. Germline values: CDR1 SGHDT, CDR2 FRDEAV. The CDR3 spans 16 residues. The junction had 5 bases not matched to a gene; V was cut back by 0 bases and J by 3 bases.

For this clone: The germline and genes are mouse ones. The CDR3 end is not reached by the read, which stops 4 residues before it; the germline J gene fills it in. Other DNA variants within this sample encode the same CDR3. V is TRBV19 and J is TRBJ2-3, with no clear D. The germline V gene encodes CDR1 FNHDT and CDR2 SITEND (reference sequence). The CDR3 length is 13 residues. Between the trimmed V and J ends, which lost 5 bases and 0 bases, there was a span of 7 bases. The part of the CDR3 DNA that was read is TGTGCCAGCAGGACTTTTAGTGCAGAA. Protein sequence: CASRTFSAE. The CDR3 in its entirety is CASRTFSAETLYF.

A remark on this clone: Mouse gene names apply. The read stops 4 residues short of the end of the CDR3; the missing end is completed from the germline J gene. The V and J genes are TRBV5 and TRBJ2-1; 10 positions match TRBD2. Germline CDR1 and CDR2: LGHNA and YNLKQL (reference sequence). The CDR3 has 14 residues. The CDR3 here is CASSQLGGRAEQFF. The sequenced CDR3 bases are TGTGCCAGCAGCCAACTGGGGGGGCGGGCT.

As for this clone: The gene symbols are mouse symbols. The sequenced fragment ends 4 residues before the CDR3 boundary, so the rest is inferred from the germline J gene. The rearrangement uses TRBV19 and TRBJ1-1; TRBD1 matches 11 bases. V dropped 5 bases and J dropped 4; count of bases not matched to a gene: 7. Germline CDR1 and CDR2: FNHDT and SITEND (reference sequence). CDR3 length: 15 residues. The sequenced CDR3 bases are TGTGCCAGCAGCCCCGGACAGGGGGCGCGCACA. It codes for CASSPGQGART. The complete CDR3 reads CASSPGQGARTEVFF.

On this clone itself: Mouse gene names apply. Read sequence stops 3 residues before the CDR3 end, and the germline J gene provides the missing end. The genes are TRBV19 and TRBJ1-6, with TRBD1 identical over 10 bases. TRBJ1-6 belongs to the ORF category, with a function that is uncertain. The V gene's germline CDR1 is FNHDT and CDR2 SITEND (reference sequence). With V trimmed by 3 bases and J by 7 bases, 7 bases remained unmatched. The CDR3 loop spans 16 amino acids. The chain's CDR3 is CASSTTGGAWNSPLYF. The DNA read from the CDR3 is TGTGCCAGCAGTACGACAGGGGGCGCGTGGAATTCGCCC.

This clone was counted a few times. Any gene name here is a mouse gene name. The read comes to an end 4 residues before the CDR3 does, leaving the germline J gene to fill in the end. The chain carries TRBV13-1 and TRBJ2-4; 11 bases map to TRBD2. Germline V gives CDR1 NSHNY, CDR2 SYGAGN. The CDR3 runs 17 residues. Trimming at V came to 2 bases and at J to 0 bases, leaving 5 bases not matched to a gene. CDR3 DNA, as far as it was read: TGTGCCAGCAGTGAACTGGGGACTGGGGGTAGTCAAAAC. It specifies CASSELGTGGSQN. The full CDR3 protein is CASSELGTGGSQNTLYF.

This clone came up a few times. Gene names denote mouse genes. The CDR3 goes on 4 residues after the read ends, and that part is filled in from the germline J gene. Other DNA sequences within the sample encode an identical CDR3. This chain links TRBV19 with TRBJ1-2, with TRBD1 matching over 10 bases. From germline, CDR1 is FNHDT and CDR2 SITEND (reference sequence). J was trimmed by 2 bases and V by 4 bases; bases with no gene match: 2. The CDR3 totals 14 residues. The CDR3 bases that were read are TGTGCCAGCAGTCGGGACAGGGGCAACTCC. Protein sequence: CASSRDRGNS. The full CDR3 protein reads CASSRDRGNSDYTF.

This clone occurred a few times. Gene labels here are mouse ones. The read gets to within 4 residues of the CDR3 end, and the germline J gene fills in the rest. The rearrangement links TRBV31 to TRBJ2-2, with 9 bases fitting TRBD1. The junction had 3 bases not matched to a gene; V was cut back by 3 bases and J by 4 bases. The CDR3 has 14 residues. Germline lookup yields CDR1 GKSSPN and CDR2 SITVG. CDR3 DNA, as far as it was read: TGTGCCTGGAGGGACAGGGGTGCCACCGGG. It translates to CAWRDRGATG. The entire CDR3 sequence reads CAWRDRGATGQLYF.

Note on this clone: Genes and germline come from the mouse. The CDR3 end falls 4 residues outside the read, so it is completed with the germline J gene. The chain carries TRBV19 and TRBJ2-1, with 7 bases identical to TRBD1. The CDR3 runs 13 residues. CDR1 is FNHDT and CDR2 is SITEND in the germline V gene (reference sequence). The J segment lost 0 bases and the V segment lost 7 bases, leaving 1 base of the junction unmatched. Here the CDR3 reads CASGTVNYAEQFF. The DNA read from the CDR3 is TGTGCCAGCGGGACAGTTAACTATGCT.

This clone was observed a handful of times. Mouse germline and gene names are used. The read stops 4 residues short of the end of the CDR3; the missing end is completed from the germline J gene. The rearrangement joins TRBV19 to TRBJ1-1; a weak D match, TRBD1 (5 bases). V was shortened by 2 bases and J by 0 bases, with 11 bases between the two germline ends. CDR1 is FNHDT, CDR2 SITEND, per germline (reference sequence). This CDR3 region has 15 residues. CDR3 bases read: TGTGCCAGCAGTATCCCTCGACAGACAAACACA. Translated: CASSIPRQTNT. The entire CDR3 reads CASSIPRQTNTEVFF.

This clone was observed a handful of times. Gene names refer to mouse genes. The CDR3 bases that were read are TGTGCCAGCAGCCTACAGGGGACAAACACA. Its protein product is CASSLQGTNT. The whole CDR3 region reads CASSLQGTNTEVFF. V gene TRBV14 combines with J gene TRBJ1-1; 7 bases fit TRBD1. The CDR3 goes on 4 residues after the read ends, and that part is filled in from the germline J gene. Germline-derived CDR1 and CDR2 are SGHDT and FRDEAV. J gave up 0 bases and V 5 bases, and 4 bases lay outside the gene matches. The CDR3 is 14 amino acids. Using reference TRBV14 and TRBJ1-1 for the parts outside the CDR3, the full variable domain is EAGVTQSPRYAVLQEGQAVSFWCDPISGHDTLYWYQQPRDQGPQLLVYFRDEAVIDNSQLPSDRFSAVRPKGTNSTLKIQSAKQGDTATYLCASSLQGTNTEVFFGKGTRLTVV.

Worth noting for this clone: Mouse names are used for the genes. The CDR3 DNA, read in part, is TGTGCCAGCAGTCGACAGGGGATGGGTGCAGAA. This gives the protein CASSRQGMGAE. In full, the CDR3 is CASSRQGMGAETLYF. The rearrangement uses TRBV19 and TRBJ2-3; 8 nucleotides agree with TRBD1. The sequence runs out 4 residues before the end of the CDR3; the remainder is reconstructed from the germline J gene. The CDR3 length is 15 residues. V trimming: 4 bases; J trimming: 1 base; junction bases outside the gene matches: 5. Germline V gene data show CDR1 as FNHDT and CDR2 as SITEND (reference sequence).

Notes on this clone: Germline and genes: mouse. The read halts 4 residues ahead of the CDR3 end, with the missing end drawn from the germline J gene. J is TRBJ2-7 and V is TRBV17; the D gene is possibly TRBD1 (5 bases). This CDR3 contains 15 residues. Germline V CDR1 and CDR2: MNHDT, YYDKIL. V was cut by 0 bases and J by 1 base, with 10 bases left in between. The CDR3: CASSRERTRSYEQYF. The CDR3 DNA, read in part, is TGTGCTAGCAGTAGAGAGAGGACAAGATCCTAT.

This clone has only a few counts. Genes here carry mouse names. The read stops 4 residues short of the end of the CDR3; the missing end is completed from the germline J gene. V and J are TRBV5 and TRBJ2-2; 11 nucleotides align to TRBD1. The CDR3 is 15 residues long. Germline V gene data show CDR1 as LGHNA and CDR2 as YNLKQL (reference sequence). The CDR3: CASSPRTGGGGQLYF. CDR3 DNA (partial): TGTGCCAGCAGCCCTCGGACAGGGGGCGGCGGG.

Comments on this clone: Gene names are mouse gene names. Read data end 4 residues before the CDR3 end; the end is taken from the germline J gene. This chain links TRBV19 with TRBJ2-1, with D perhaps TRBD1 (5 bases). V was shortened by 5 bases and J by 0 bases, with 6 bases between the two germline ends. Looked up from germline, CDR1 is FNHDT and CDR2 is SITEND (reference sequence). The CDR3 totals 13 residues. The CDR3 loop is CASRTANYAEQFF. The CDR3 bases that were read are TGTGCCAGCAGGACAGCTAACTATGCT.

Concerning this clone itself: The gene names here belong to mouse. The read halts 4 residues ahead of the CDR3 end, with the missing end drawn from the germline J gene. At the DNA level, this CDR3 is encoded by other sequences in the same sample as well. The chain has TRBV13-1 and TRBJ2-2; D perhaps matches TRBD2 (6 bases). Trimming shortened V by 0 bases and J by 0 bases, and 6 bases separated the two germline ends. Germline V gene data show CDR1 as NSHNY and CDR2 as SYGAGN. The CDR3 extends over 15 amino acids. CDR3 bases read: TGTGCCAGCAGTGATGCTGGGGCAAACACCGGG. Translated, it gives CASSDAGANTG. The complete CDR3 reads CASSDAGANTGQLYF.

To note about this clone: Any gene name here is a mouse gene name. The CDR3 end lies 4 residues beyond the end of the read and is filled in from the germline J gene. The chain couples TRBV13-2 to TRBJ2-3, with D possibly matching TRBD1 (7 bases). Per germline, CDR1 NNHNN and CDR2 SYGAGS (reference sequence). The V gene lost 3 bases and the J gene lost 0 bases, with 11 bases spanning the gap. The CDR3 is 15 residues long. The CDR3 loop is CASGGEGASAETLYF. The CDR3 DNA, read in part, is TGTGCCAGCGGTGGTGAGGGGGCTAGTGCAGAA.

The sample holds a few counts of this clone. Each gene name is a mouse one. The read is 4 residues too short to cover the CDR3 end, so that end is filled in from the germline J gene. The chain carries TRBV17 and TRBJ2-2, with 11 bases that match TRBD2. Germline V gene lookup returns CDR1 MNHDT and CDR2 YYDKIL. This CDR3 comprises 18 residues. Losses at the gene ends were 2 bases for V and 4 bases for J; bases not matched to a gene: 9. CDR3 DNA (partial): TGTGCTAGCAGTAGAATGGACTGGGGGGTAAGGGGCACCGGG. It yields the protein CASSRMDWGVRGTG. The full CDR3 protein reads CASSRMDWGVRGTGQLYF.

Only a few counts were recorded for this clone. Any gene name here is a mouse gene name. Read sequence stops 4 residues before the CDR3 end, and the germline J gene provides the missing end. The chain recombines TRBV1 with TRBJ1-2; possible D gene TRBD1, 5 bases. The CDR3 has 15 residues. The V gene lost 0 bases and the J gene lost 0 bases, with 8 bases spanning the gap. The germline V gene has CDR1 NSQYPW and CDR2 LRSPGD (reference sequence). The CDR3 sequence is CTCSADTRANSDYTF. Incomplete CDR3 DNA: TGCACCTGCAGTGCAGATACCAGGGCAAACTCC.

A note on this clone: Gene names and germline match the mouse. The missing CDR3 end, 4 residues past where the read stops, is filled in from the germline J gene. The chain employs TRBV5 and TRBJ1-1; D possibly corresponds to TRBD1 (5 bases). The CDR3 has 15 residues. Per germline, CDR1 LGHNA and CDR2 YNLKQL (reference sequence). CDR3 sequence: CASSQDPDWGREVFF. Partial CDR3 DNA: TGTGCCAGCAGCCAAGACCCGGACTGGGGGAGA.

This clone was seen many times. The listed genes are named as in mouse. Read data end 4 residues before the CDR3 end; the end is taken from the germline J gene. The sample carries other DNA sequences with the same CDR3. The J gene is TRBJ2-1, the V gene TRBV1; TRBD1 matches at 7 bases. The CDR3 is 15 residues long. J lost 0 bases, V lost 1 base, and 0 bases had no gene match. Germline V gene data show CDR1 as NSQYPW and CDR2 as LRSPGD (reference sequence). CDR3 DNA, as far as it was read: TGCACCTGCAGTGCAGGGGACAGTAACTATGCT. This codes for CTCSAGDSNYA. The whole CDR3 reads CTCSAGDSNYAEQFF.

This clone has just a few counts. Genes and germline are mouse. The CDR3 end falls 4 residues outside the read, so it is completed with the germline J gene. The gene calls are TRBV13-2 and TRBJ2-5; D remains unclear. This CDR3 region has 15 residues. Trimming left V 2 bases short and J 0 bases short, with 10 bases between. Germline CDR1 is NNHNN and CDR2 is SYGAGS (reference sequence). CDR3 region: CASGEATNNQDTQYF. The CDR3 bases that were read are TGTGCCAGCGGTGAAGCGACAAATAACCAAGAC.

This clone was picked up a small number of times. The listed genes are named as in mouse. The DNA ends 3 residues before the CDR3 does, and the rest of the CDR3 is filled in from the germline J gene. This chain links TRBV13-2 with TRBJ1-6, with 7 bases identical to TRBD1. TRBJ1-6 is annotated as an ORF whose role is uncertain. The CDR3 runs 16 residues. V gave up 1 base and J gave up 1 base; unmatched junction bases: 2. From germline, CDR1 is NNHNN and CDR2 SYGAGS (reference sequence). The CDR3 DNA, read in part, is TGTGCCAGCGGTGATCAGGGACAGTCCTATAATTCGCCC. Protein sequence: CASGDQGQSYNSP. In full, the CDR3 reads CASGDQGQSYNSPLYF.

This clone was seen repeatedly, ten times or more. Here the gene names and germline are mouse. The read ends 4 residues before the CDR3 terminus; that terminus is restored from the germline J gene. Additional DNA sequences in this sample encode the identical CDR3. The gene calls are TRBV19 and TRBJ2-1, with 9 bases matching TRBD2. The CDR3 covers 14 residues. The J segment lost 5 bases and the V segment lost 1 base, leaving 1 base of the junction unmatched. Germline lookup yields CDR1 FNHDT and CDR2 SITEND (reference sequence). CDR3: CASSIPGGDAEQFF. The sequenced CDR3 bases are TGTGCCAGCAGTATACCTGGGGGGGATGCT.

This clone was counted many times. Gene names are the mouse ones. The observed sequence ends 4 residues before the CDR3 terminus, with the missing tail filled in from the germline J gene. The sample carries other DNA sequences with the same CDR3. The chain uses TRBV13-1 and TRBJ1-2; 9 bases align to TRBD1. CDR1 is NSHNY, CDR2 SYGAGN, per germline. There are 14 residues in the CDR3. The V gene end was trimmed by 3 bases and the J gene end by 4 bases; junction bases not matched to a gene: 4. The CDR3: CASSATGGGSDYTF. The sequenced CDR3 bases are TGTGCCAGCAGTGCCACAGGGGGCGGCTCC.

As to this clone: Germline and genes: mouse. The read terminates 4 residues ahead of where the CDR3 ends, so the germline J gene completes it. This sequence joins TRBV13-1 and TRBJ2-3; 9 bases are shared with TRBD2. CDR1 is NSHNY and CDR2 is SYGAGN in the germline V gene. This CDR3 has 15 residues. Trimming took 5 bases from V and 0 from J; bases not matched to a gene: 4. The chain's CDR3 is CASRTGGLSAETLYF. CDR3 DNA (partial): TGTGCCAGCAGGACTGGGGGTCTTAGTGCAGAA.

This clone was detected only a few times. All gene names here are mouse names. The sequenced CDR3 bases are TGTGCTAGCAGTAGGGACAGGGGACCCCAAGAC. Its translation: CASSRDRGPQD. The CDR3, in full, reads CASSRDRGPQDTQYF. The rearrangement joins TRBV17 to TRBJ2-5, with 9 nucleotides matching TRBD1. The CDR3 extends 4 residues past the end of the read, so its final part is completed from the germline J gene. J lost 2 bases, V lost 3 bases, and 3 bases had no gene match. The CDR3 is 15 amino acids. From germline, CDR1 is MNHDT and CDR2 YYDKIL.

As for this clone: Germline and genes: mouse. The read halts 4 residues ahead of the CDR3 end, with the missing end drawn from the germline J gene. At the DNA level, this CDR3 is encoded by other sequences in the same sample as well. This chain uses TRBV13-3 with TRBJ2-5, with TRBD2 as a possible D gene (6 bases). V lost 4 bases, J lost 3 bases, and 9 bases lay in between. This CDR3 region has 13 residues. Germline CDR1 and CDR2: NNHDY and SYVADS. The sequenced CDR3 bases are TGTGCCAGCAGTTCGGGGGGTCAAGAC. Its translation: CASSSGGQD. Given in full, the CDR3 is CASSSGGQDTQYF. The whole variable domain, remainder taken from reference TRBV13-3 and TRBJ2-5, is EAAVTQSPRSKVAVTGGKVTLSCHQTNNHDYMYWYRQDTGHGLRLIHYSYVADSTEKGDIPDGYKASRPSQENFSLILELASLSQTAVYFCASSSGGQDTQYFGPGTRLLVL.

This clone appeared a few times. Here the gene names and germline are mouse. Coverage ceases 4 residues before the CDR3 finishes, and the germline J gene fills in the end. This chain links TRBV13-2 with TRBJ2-5, with 10 bases aligning to TRBD2. Per the germline V gene, CDR1 is NNHNN and CDR2 is SYGAGS (reference sequence). This CDR3 contains 14 residues. The part of the CDR3 DNA that was read is TGTGCCAGCGGTGGACTGGGGGGAGAAGAC. This translates into CASGGLGGED. The whole CDR3 reads CASGGLGGEDTQYF.

This clone was seen more than once but under ten times. The germline and genes are mouse ones. Coverage ceases 4 residues before the CDR3 finishes, and the germline J gene fills in the end. The chain joins TRBV13-1 to TRBJ2-2, with a weak D call TRBD1 (5 bases). Germline CDR1 is NSHNY and CDR2 is SYGAGN. This CDR3 is 14 amino acids long. Trimming took 2 bases from V and 4 from J, leaving 9 bases between them. Partial CDR3 DNA: TGTGCCAGCAGTGAAATCAGGGCCACCGGG. Protein sequence: CASSEIRATG. The whole CDR3 reads CASSEIRATGQLYF.

This clone has a handful of counts. The gene symbols are mouse symbols. Partial CDR3 DNA: TGTGCCAGCAGCGGGACACTATAT. Translated: CASSGTLY. The whole CDR3 sequence is CASSGTLYEQYF. The gene calls are TRBV5 and TRBJ2-7; possible D gene TRBD1, 6 bases. The CDR3 end is not reached by the read, which stops 4 residues before it; the germline J gene fills it in. Germline V gene lookup returns CDR1 LGHNA and CDR2 YNLKQL (reference sequence). CDR3 length equals 12 residues.